This entry lists 14 T cell receptor beta chains sequenced from one sample in a study of T-cell reconstitution after alpha-beta-depleted transplantation in children (dated by TCRdb to about 2016). The library came from PCR. For sequencing, an Illumina HiSeq 2500 was employed. To normalize quantification of the TCRbeta repertoire, the TCR libraries were built with molecular barcoding that relied on unique molecular identifiers. Using fastp trimming at Q25 and MiXCR clonotype assembly, TCRdb reanalyzed the public sequencing data and kept in-frame beta chains. Rows matching on CDR3 protein sequence are summarized as one entry with the most common DNA and genes. The sample contains roughly 220,000 distinct CDR3 sequences, approximately 9.9% of them found a single time. Of the sample, 5% to 6% falls within the top ten clones. The sample consisted of PBMCs from the stem cell graft donor, taken from the stem cell graft. The receptors derive from a human donor who donated a stem cell graft to a child with SCID.

The sample holds many counts of this clonotype. The J gene is TRBJ2-3, the V gene TRBV10-1; 8 bases match TRBD2. CDR1 and CDR2 (germline): WNHNN, SYGVQD (reference sequence). Germline trimming cut 0 bases from V and 5 bases from J; bases unmatched to any gene: 4. This CDR3 comprises 15 residues. In DNA form, the CDR3 reads TGCGCCAGCAGTGAGTCGGGCCGGGGGGGAGATACGCAGTATTTT. This encodes CASSESGRGGDTQYF.

This clonotype was counted at least ten times. This rearrangement joins TRBV21-1 to TRBJ1-4. TRBV21-1 is a pseudogene segment. CDR3 length: 12 residues. As DNA, the CDR3 is TGTGCCAGCAGCAAAGAGGGTGAAAAACTGTTTTTT. Translation: CASSKEGEKLFF.

This clonotype came up many times. The chain employs TRBV9 and TRBJ2-3; unclear D gene. V was pared by 0 bases and J by 11 bases, with 10 bases between. In germline, CDR1 is SGDLS, CDR2 YYNGEE. The CDR3 sequence is 12 residues long. The CDR3 DNA sequence: TGTGCCAGCAGCGTAGACGGCAGGTGGCAGTATTTT. Its translation is CASSVDGRWQYF. Looking up the rest from reference TRBV9 and TRBJ2-3 gives the full variable domain: DSGVTQTPKHLITATGQRVTLRCSPRSGDLSVYWYQQSLDQGLQFLIQYYNGEERAKGNILERFSAQQFPDLHSELNLSSLELGDSALYFCASSVDGRWQYFGPGTRLTVL.

This clonotype was seen at least ten times. The chain recombines TRBV20-1 with TRBJ1-4; D uncertain. The CDR3 is 12 amino acids. Germline values: CDR1 DFQATT, CDR2 SNEGSKA (reference sequence). V shed 5 bases and J shed 1 base, with 5 bases lying between them. CDR3 DNA: TGCAGTGCTCCTGGAACTAATGAAAAACTGTTTTTT. Translating it yields CSAPGTNEKLFF.

This clonotype has a count of ten or more. V is TRBV5-1 and J is TRBJ1-2; D not resolved. Germline V lookup: CDR1 SGHRS, CDR2 YFSETQ. This CDR3 is built from 16 residues. Trimming left V 0 bases short and J 7 bases short, with 19 bases between. CDR3 protein: CASSLASQANPVGYTF. The CDR3 nucleotides are TGCGCCAGCAGCTTGGCCTCGCAAGCCAACCCTGTTGGCTACACCTTC.

V and J are TRBV5-8 and TRBJ1-1, with TRBD1 identical over 9 bases. The germline V gene has CDR1 SGHTS and CDR2 YDEGEE. The CDR3 spans 17 residues. The junction had 10 bases not matched to a gene; V was cut back by 0 bases and J by 4 bases. The DNA of the CDR3 is TGTGCCAGCAGCTTGGGGGACAGGGAAGTGGTGGGCACTGAAGCTTTCTTT. Its translation: CASSLGDREVVGTEAFF.

This clonotype was counted ten times or more. The genes are TRBV7-2 and TRBJ2-2; D remains unclear. The CDR3 consists of 14 residues. Germline V lookup: CDR1 SGHTA, CDR2 FQGNSA. V lost 0 bases to trimming and J lost 5 bases, with 7 bases between them. The chain's CDR3 is CASSLARLTGELFF. The CDR3 bases are TGTGCCAGCAGCTTAGCGAGGCTAACCGGGGAGCTGTTTTTT.

Details on this clonotype: Since a much larger clone is just one base distant, this may be a read error. This chain uses TRBV7-3 with TRBJ2-1, with no clear D. This CDR3 region has 13 residues. CDR1 SGHTA and CDR2 FQGTGA come from the germline V gene. The CDR3: CASSVTRTNEQFF. CDR3 nucleotide sequence: TGTGCCAGCAGCGTAACACGGACGAATGAGCAGTTCTTC.

Ten or more counts support this clonotype. The V call is TRBV5-1, the J call TRBJ2-2; D might be TRBD1 (7 bases). The CDR3 spans 15 residues. The ends were cut back, 5 bases at V and 0 bases at J, with 11 bases in the middle. Germline lookup yields CDR1 SGHRS and CDR2 YFSETQ. Written as DNA, the CDR3 is TGCGCCAGCAGGCGGGACAGCTCGAACACCGGGGAGCTGTTTTTT. Its protein is CASRRDSSNTGELFF.

Details on this clonotype: A read error may be the cause here, since a much bigger clone is one base away. The V call is TRBV7-9, the J call TRBJ2-4; no clear D gene. The length of the CDR3 is 12 residues. In germline, CDR1 is SEHNR, CDR2 FQNEAQ (reference sequence). The DNA for the CDR3 is TGTGCCAGCAGCCTAGCCAAAAACATTCAGTACTTC. It is translated as CASSLAKNIQYF.

In its sample, this clonotype was seen many times. J is TRBJ1-5 and V is TRBV20-1; TRBD1 agrees at 7 bases. The CDR3 spans 16 residues. Germline CDR1 and CDR2: DFQATT and SNEGSKA (reference sequence). Trimming took 5 bases from V and 0 from J; bases not matched to a gene: 10. The CDR3 nucleotides are TGCAGTGCTCTCATATTACAGGGGAGTAGCAATCAGCCCCAGCATTTT. Residues: CSALILQGSSNQPQHF.

This clonotype was found many times. This sequence joins TRBV11-3 and TRBJ1-4, with D perhaps matching TRBD1 (6 bases). Germline CDR1 and CDR2: SGHNT and YENEEA. V was shortened by 5 bases and J by 7 bases, with 14 bases between the two germline ends. The CDR3 is 14 residues long. CDR3: CASSGPPDSEKLFF. The CDR3 coding sequence is TGTGCCAGCAGCGGGCCCCCGGACAGTGAAAAACTGTTTTTT.

The CDR3 DNA sequence: TGTGCCAGCAGCTTGAAGGGGACAGGGTCGTATGGCTACACCTTC. This gives the protein CASSLKGTGSYGYTF. The chain recombines TRBV5-4 with TRBJ1-2; 9 bases map to TRBD1. V shed 1 base, J shed 5 bases, and the junction held 6 bases outside the gene matches. CDR3 length: 15 amino acids. The V gene's germline CDR1 is SGHNT and CDR2 YYREEE (reference sequence).

This clonotype was detected many times. This chain joins TRBV28 and TRBJ2-7; 8 bases are a match to TRBD1. V shed 8 bases, J shed 3 bases, and the junction held 9 bases outside the gene matches. The germline CDR1 and CDR2 sequences are MDHEN and SYDVKM. The CDR3 consists of 14 residues. The CDR3 region is CASSGQGTLYEQYF. DNA for the CDR3: TGTGCCAGCTCCGGACAGGGAACCCTCTACGAGCAGTACTTC.